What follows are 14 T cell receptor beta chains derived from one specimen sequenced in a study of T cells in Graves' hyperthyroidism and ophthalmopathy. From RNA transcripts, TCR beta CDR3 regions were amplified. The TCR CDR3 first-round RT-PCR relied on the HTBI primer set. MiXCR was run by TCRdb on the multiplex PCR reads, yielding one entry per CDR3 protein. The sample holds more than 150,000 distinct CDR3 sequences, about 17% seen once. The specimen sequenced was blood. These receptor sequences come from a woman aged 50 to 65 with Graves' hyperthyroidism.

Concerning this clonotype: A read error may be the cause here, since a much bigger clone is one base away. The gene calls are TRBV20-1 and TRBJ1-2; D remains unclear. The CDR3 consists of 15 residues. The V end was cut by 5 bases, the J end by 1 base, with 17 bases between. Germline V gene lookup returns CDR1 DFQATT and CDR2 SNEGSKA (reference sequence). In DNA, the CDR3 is TGCAGTGCTCCCCCCGAGGGATTACATAACTATGGCTACACCTTC. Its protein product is CSAPPEGLHNYGYTF.

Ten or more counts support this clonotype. Here the CDR3 reads CASHRGSDNEQFF. The CDR3 DNA reads TGTGCCAGCCACAGGGGTTCCGACAATGAGCAGTTCTTC. J is TRBJ2-1 and V is TRBV28; 7 bases are shared with TRBD1. CDR1 MDHEN and CDR2 SYDVKM come from the germline V gene. V shed 8 bases, J shed 5 bases, and the junction held 6 bases outside the gene matches. There are 13 residues in the CDR3.

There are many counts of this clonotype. CDR3 nucleotides: TGTGCCAGCAGCTGGGGACAGTCCGCAGATACGCAGTATTTT. This encodes CASSWGQSADTQYF. This chain uses TRBV5-4 with TRBJ2-3; 7 bases are shared with TRBD1. V dropped 3 bases and J dropped 4; count of bases not matched to a gene: 5. This CDR3 comprises 14 residues. Germline V gives CDR1 SGHNT, CDR2 YYREEE (reference sequence).

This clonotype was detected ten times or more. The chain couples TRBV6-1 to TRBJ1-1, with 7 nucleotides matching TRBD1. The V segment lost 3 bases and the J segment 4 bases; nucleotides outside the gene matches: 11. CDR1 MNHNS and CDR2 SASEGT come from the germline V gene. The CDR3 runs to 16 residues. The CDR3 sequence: CASSDDGGQGGTEAFF. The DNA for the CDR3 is TGTGCCAGCAGTGACGATGGGGGCCAGGGGGGCACTGAAGCTTTCTTT.

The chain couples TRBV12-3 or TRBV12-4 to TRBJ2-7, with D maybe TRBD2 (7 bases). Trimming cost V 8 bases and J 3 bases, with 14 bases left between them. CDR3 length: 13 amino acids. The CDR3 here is CASRRGGLYEQYF. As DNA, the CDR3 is TGTGCCAGCCGGAGGGGGGGGCTCTACGAGCAGTACTTC.

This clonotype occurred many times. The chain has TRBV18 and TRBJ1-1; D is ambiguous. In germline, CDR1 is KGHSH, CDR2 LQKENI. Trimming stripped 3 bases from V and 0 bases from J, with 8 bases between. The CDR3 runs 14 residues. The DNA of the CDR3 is TGTGCCAGCTCACCGAGGCAGATGAACACTGAAGCTTTCTTT. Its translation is CASSPRQMNTEAFF.

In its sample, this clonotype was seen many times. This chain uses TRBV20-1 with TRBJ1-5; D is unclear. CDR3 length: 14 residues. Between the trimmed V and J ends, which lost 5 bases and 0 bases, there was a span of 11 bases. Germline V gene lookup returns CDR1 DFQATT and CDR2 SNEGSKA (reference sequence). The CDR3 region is CSADNGDSNQPQHF. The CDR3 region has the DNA TGCAGTGCTGATAACGGGGATAGCAATCAGCCCCAGCATTTT.

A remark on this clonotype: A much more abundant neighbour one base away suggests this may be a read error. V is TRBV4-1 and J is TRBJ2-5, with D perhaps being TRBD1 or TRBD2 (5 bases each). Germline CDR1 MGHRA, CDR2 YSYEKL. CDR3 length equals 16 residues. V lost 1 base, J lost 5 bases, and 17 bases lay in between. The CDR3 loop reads CASSQGIGTVRETQYF. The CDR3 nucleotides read TGCGCCAGCAGCCAAGGAATTGGGACGGTCCGGGAGACCCAGTACTTC.

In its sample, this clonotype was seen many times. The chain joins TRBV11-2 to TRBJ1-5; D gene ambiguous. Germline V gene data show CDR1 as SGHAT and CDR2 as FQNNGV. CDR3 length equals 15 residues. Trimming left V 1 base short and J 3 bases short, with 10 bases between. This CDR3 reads CASSLGRNPNQPQHF. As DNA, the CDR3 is TGTGCCAGCAGCTTAGGCAGAAACCCCAATCAGCCCCAGCATTTT. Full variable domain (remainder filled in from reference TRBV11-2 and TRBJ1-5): EAGVAQSPRYKIIEKRQSVAFWCNPISGHATLYWYQQILGQGPKLLIQFQNNGVVDDSQLPKDRFSAERLKGVDSTLKIQPAKLEDSAVYLCASSLGRNPNQPQHFGDGTRLSIL.

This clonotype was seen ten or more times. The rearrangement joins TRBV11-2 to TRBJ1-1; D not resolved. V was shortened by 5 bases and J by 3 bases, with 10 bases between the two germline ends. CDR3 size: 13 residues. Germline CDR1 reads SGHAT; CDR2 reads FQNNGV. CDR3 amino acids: CASSPSLYTEAFF. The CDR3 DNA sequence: TGTGCCAGCAGCCCAAGCTTGTACACTGAAGCTTTCTTT.

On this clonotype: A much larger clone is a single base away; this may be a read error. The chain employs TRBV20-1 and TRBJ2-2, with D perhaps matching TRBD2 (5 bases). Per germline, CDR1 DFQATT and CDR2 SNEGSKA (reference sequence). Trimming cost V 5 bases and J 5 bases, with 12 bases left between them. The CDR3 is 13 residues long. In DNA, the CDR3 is TGCAGTGCTCTGACTACTTCTACCGGGGAGCTGTTTTTT. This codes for CSALTTSTGELFF.

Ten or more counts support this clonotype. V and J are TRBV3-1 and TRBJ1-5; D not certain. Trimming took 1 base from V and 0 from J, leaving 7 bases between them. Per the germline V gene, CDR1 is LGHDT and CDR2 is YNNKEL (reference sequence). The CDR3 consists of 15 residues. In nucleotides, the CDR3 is TGTGCCAGCAGCCAAGCGTCTAGTAGCAATCAGCCCCAGCATTTT. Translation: CASSQASSSNQPQHF. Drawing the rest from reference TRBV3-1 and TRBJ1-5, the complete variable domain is DTAVSQTPKYLVTQMGNDKSIKCEQNLGHDTMYWYKQDSKKFLKIMFSYNNKELIINETVPNRFSPKSPDKAHLNLHINSLELGDSAVYFCASSQASSSNQPQHFGDGTRLSIL.

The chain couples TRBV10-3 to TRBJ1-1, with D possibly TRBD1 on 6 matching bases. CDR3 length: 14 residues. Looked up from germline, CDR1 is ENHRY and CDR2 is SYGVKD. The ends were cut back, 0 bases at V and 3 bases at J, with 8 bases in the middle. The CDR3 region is CAISESQGYTEAFF. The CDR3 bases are TGTGCCATCAGTGAGTCTCAGGGGTACACTGAAGCTTTCTTT.

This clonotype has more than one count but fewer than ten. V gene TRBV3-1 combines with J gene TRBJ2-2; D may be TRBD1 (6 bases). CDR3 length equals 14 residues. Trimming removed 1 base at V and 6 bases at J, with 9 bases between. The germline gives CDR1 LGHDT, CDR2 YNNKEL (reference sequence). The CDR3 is CASSQVNRAGELFF. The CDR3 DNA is TGTGCCAGCAGCCAAGTTAACAGGGCCGGGGAGCTGTTTTTT.